The 21 T cell receptor beta chains below were found in one sample sequenced in a study of OX40 agonist ivuxolimab in advanced cancers. The data were produced by immunoSEQ multiplex PCR, yet TCRdb's version contains in-frame clones alone and is incomplete. The sample carries about 22,000 clones, roughly 86% recorded once. The specimen was CD4+ or CD8+ T cells sorted from blood, collected in a trial of the OX40 agonist ivuxolimab. The receptors were sampled from an adult with an advanced solid tumor such as melanoma, head and neck, liver or kidney cancer.

The gene calls are TRBV13 and TRBJ1-6; D uncertain. CDR1 and CDR2 from the germline V gene are PRHDT and FYEKMQ (reference sequence). This CDR3 region has 16 residues. V lost 6 bases and J lost 3, with 15 bases in between. The CDR3 DNA is TGTGCCAGCAGTGATCATGTACCAAACTATAATTCACCCCTCCACTTT. Its protein product is CASSDHVPNYNSPLHF.

Details on this clone: The sample has other DNA sequences that encode this CDR3 too. The genes are TRBV10-1 and TRBJ1-1; tentative D call: TRBD1 (5 bases). Looked up from germline, CDR1 is WNHNN and CDR2 is SYGVQD (reference sequence). There are 12 residues in the CDR3. Trimming pared 6 bases from V and 6 bases from J, leaving 11 bases between. This chain's CDR3 is CASSEGESEAFF. The CDR3 region has the DNA TGCGCCAGCAGCGAAGGGGAGTCTGAAGCTTTCTTT.

The chain combines TRBV13 with TRBJ1-3; no clear D gene. CDR1 and CDR2 (germline): PRHDT, FYEKMQ (reference sequence). The length of the CDR3 is 13 residues. The V and J ends lost 0 bases and 4 bases respectively, with 4 bases between them. The CDR3, as DNA: TGTGCCAGCAGCTTAGGCCGGGGAAACACCATATATTTT. Translated: CASSLGRGNTIYF.

CDR3 nucleotide sequence: TGTGCCAGCAGCCTGAATATGCATAGCTACGAGCAGTACTTC. Translated: CASSLNMHSYEQYF. V and J are TRBV9 and TRBJ2-7; D not certain. V was shortened by 4 bases and J by 3 bases, with 14 bases between the two germline ends. Germline assignment: CDR1 SGDLS and CDR2 YYNGEE. The CDR3 totals 14 residues.

The rearrangement links TRBV19 to TRBJ2-2; maybe TRBD2 (5 bases). Trimming removed 8 bases at V and 4 bases at J, with 20 bases between. Per germline, CDR1 LNHDA and CDR2 SQIVND (reference sequence). CDR3 length: 16 amino acids. The CDR3 reads CASSLGVVGATGELFF. The CDR3 nucleotides read TGTGCCAGTTCGCTCGGGGTGGTAGGCGCCACCGGGGAGCTGTTTTTT.

This clone is a singleton in its sample. This CDR3 is CASSRRGLNTGELFF. The CDR3 DNA reads as TGTGCCAGCAGCCGCAGGGGTCTAAACACCGGGGAGCTGTTTTTT. The J gene is TRBJ2-2, the V gene TRBV11-3; maybe TRBD1 (6 bases). V lost 5 bases and J 2 bases, leaving 12 bases between the germline ends. Germline values: CDR1 SGHNT, CDR2 YENEEA. This CDR3 is 15 amino acids long.

This clone was detected once. This rearrangement joins TRBV7-9 to TRBJ2-3; 9 positions agree with TRBD1. Germline CDR1 reads SEHNR; CDR2 reads FQNEAQ (reference sequence). The V and J ends lost 10 bases and 0 bases, in that order; junction bases with no gene match: 11. The CDR3 extends over 16 amino acids. CDR3 coding DNA: TGTGCCACAGACAGGGGGGCTCCTATTAGCACAGATACGCAGTATTTT. Protein sequence: CATDRGAPISTDTQYF.

The chain has TRBV7-9 and TRBJ2-1; the D gene could be TRBD1 or TRBD2 (5 bases each). Trimming cost V 5 bases and J 1 base, with 18 bases left between them. The CDR3 is 17 residues long. CDR1 is SEHNR, CDR2 FQNEAQ, per germline (reference sequence). The CDR3 sequence: CASSPGVRGPSYNEQFF. The CDR3 DNA sequence: TGTGCCAGCAGCCCTGGGGTTCGGGGCCCGTCCTACAATGAGCAGTTCTTC.

The chain employs TRBV2 and TRBJ1-2; D not resolved. The CDR3 runs to 11 residues. Trimming took off 0 bases at V and 5 bases at J, with 1 base between the two ends. Germline CDR1 and CDR2: SNHLY and FYNNEI. CDR3 bases: TGTGCCAGCAGTGAAGCTTATGGCTACACCTTC. Its protein is CASSEAYGYTF.

This sequence joins TRBV23-1 and TRBJ2-3; the match to TRBD1 covers 8 bases. TRBV23-1 is marked as an open reading frame, function uncertain. The CDR3 length is 13 residues. V trimming: 6 bases; J trimming: 3 bases; junction bases outside the gene matches: 2. The CDR3 loop reads CASRQGVTDTQYF. The CDR3 DNA reads TGCGCCAGCAGACAGGGGGTGACAGATACGCAGTATTTT.

J is TRBJ2-2 and V is TRBV29-1; D ambiguous. V lost 3 bases and J 0 bases, leaving 11 bases between the germline ends. CDR3 size: 15 residues. CDR1 is SQVTM, CDR2 ANQGSEA, per germline. This CDR3 reads CSVESEKSNTGELFF. The CDR3 nucleotides are TGCAGCGTTGAGTCAGAGAAGTCGAACACCGGGGAGCTGTTTTTT.

This clone was counted ten times or more. The V and J genes are TRBV27 and TRBJ2-5; 8 bases agree with TRBD2. The CDR3 contains 16 residues. Losses at the gene ends were 1 base for V and 2 bases for J; bases not matched to a gene: 6. Germline V lookup: CDR1 MNHEY, CDR2 SMNVEV (reference sequence). CDR3 protein: CASSLYQRGLQETQYF. DNA for the CDR3: TGTGCCAGCAGTTTATACCAGCGGGGGTTACAAGAGACCCAGTACTTC.

The rearrangement links TRBV10-2 to TRBJ2-2, with D possibly matching TRBD2 (7 bases). Per the germline V gene, CDR1 is WSHSY and CDR2 is SAAADI. Trimming stripped 4 bases from V and 6 bases from J, with 12 bases between. The CDR3 covers 14 residues. The CDR3 DNA is TGCGCCAGCAGTGGGGGGGGCGTCCCCGGGGAGCTGTTTTTT. It encodes CASSGGGVPGELFF.

This clone was detected only once. This chain joins TRBV4-3 and TRBJ2-1; D remains unclear. V was clipped by 4 bases and J by 9 bases, with 13 bases between them. Germline CDR1 reads LGHNA; CDR2 reads YSLEER. The CDR3 is made up of 13 amino acids. The CDR3 spells CASSPSSPGEQFF. The CDR3 coding sequence is TGCGCCAGCAGCCCCTCCAGTCCCGGTGAGCAGTTCTTC.

The chain employs TRBV27 and TRBJ1-5; no firm D call. The V gene's germline CDR1 is MNHEY and CDR2 SMNVEV (reference sequence). Trimming cost V 1 base and J 5 bases, with 18 bases left between them. The CDR3 sequence is 17 residues long. CDR3 loop: CASSLYSRGAEYQPQHF. As DNA, the CDR3 is TGTGCCAGCAGTTTATATTCTCGGGGTGCAGAGTATCAGCCCCAGCATTTT.

The V gene is TRBV9, the J gene TRBJ2-3; D gene unclear. Per germline, CDR1 SGDLS and CDR2 YYNGEE. V shed 0 bases and J shed 3 bases, with 2 bases lying between them. The CDR3 is 12 amino acids. CDR3 protein: CASSVETDTQYF. CDR3 bases: TGTGCCAGCAGCGTAGAAACAGATACGCAGTATTTT.

The chain uses TRBV18 and TRBJ2-3, with D uncertain. V was trimmed by 0 bases and J by 5 bases, leaving 0 bases between them. CDR3 size: 11 residues. Germline V gene data show CDR1 as KGHSH and CDR2 as LQKENI. The CDR3 spells CASSPPDTQYF. CDR3 in DNA: TGTGCCAGCTCACCACCAGATACGCAGTATTTT.

The chain recombines TRBV28 with TRBJ1-1, with TRBD1 matching over 8 bases. Trimming at V came to 3 bases and at J to 4 bases, leaving 4 bases not matched to a gene. The CDR3 extends over 14 amino acids. The germline V gene encodes CDR1 MDHEN and CDR2 SYDVKM. CDR3 in DNA: TGTGCCAGCAGTTTCAGGGGGCTGGGCACTGAAGCTTTCTTT. As protein: CASSFRGLGTEAFF. Looking up the rest from reference TRBV28 and TRBJ1-1 gives the full variable domain: DVKVTQSSRYLVKRTGEKVFLECVQDMDHENMFWYRQDPGLGLRLIYFSYDVKMKEKGDIPEGYSVSREKKERFSLILESASTNQTSMYLCASSFRGLGTEAFFGQGTRLTVV.

In this sample, this clone turned up once. V is TRBV6-4 and J is TRBJ2-3; 8 bases are shared with TRBD2. The germline V gene has CDR1 MRHNA and CDR2 SNTAGT. The CDR3 sequence is 15 residues long. The V gene end was trimmed by 2 bases and the J gene end by 2 bases; junction bases not matched to a gene: 3. The CDR3 sequence: CASSDEAGATDTQYF. For the CDR3, the DNA is TGTGCCAGCAGTGACGAAGCGGGGGCCACAGATACGCAGTATTTT.

The V call is TRBV9, the J call TRBJ2-3; 13 bases are shared with TRBD2. V shed 4 bases, J shed 5 bases, and the junction held 10 bases outside the gene matches. The CDR3 loop spans 17 amino acids. Germline V gene data show CDR1 as SGDLS and CDR2 as YYNGEE. The CDR3 sequence is CASSPHGLAGAGDTQYF. CDR3 DNA sequence: TGTGCCAGCAGCCCCCACGGACTAGCGGGGGCTGGAGATACGCAGTATTTT.

Here the CDR3 reads CATSEIPTGAYEQYF. The CDR3, as DNA: TGTGCCACCAGCGAAATCCCGACAGGGGCCTACGAGCAGTACTTC. The rearrangement uses TRBV15 and TRBJ2-7, with TRBD1 identical over 8 bases. Unmatched junction bases numbered 8, after V lost 5 bases and J lost 2 bases. Germline V gives CDR1 LNHNV, CDR2 YYDKDF (reference sequence). This CDR3 comprises 15 residues. The complete variable domain, with remaining parts taken from reference TRBV15 and TRBJ2-7, reads DAMVIQNPRYQVTQFGKPVTLSCSQTLNHNVMYWYQQKSSQAPKLLFHYYDKDFNNEADTPDNFQSRRPNTSFCFLDIRSPGLGDTAMYLCATSEIPTGAYEQYFGPGTRLTVT.